These 31 T cell receptor beta chains came from one sample sequenced in a study of blood T cells in healthy people across ages. Primed by a sample-barcoded 5' primer and a J-beta primer mix, a second PCR proceeded for 7 to 11 cycles. Via MiXCR, TCRdb re-called the 5' RACE reads, giving one row per CDR3 protein. The sample shows around 1.5 million distinct CDR3 sequences, about 35% of them seen only once. The sample comprised blood. These receptor sequences come from a woman in her thirties in good health.

About this clonotype itself: One base away lies a much larger clone, so this may be a sequencing read error. The chain couples TRBV6-2 or TRBV6-3 to TRBJ1-5; D possibly corresponds to TRBD1 (5 bases). This CDR3 region has 11 residues. Germline loops: CDR1 MNHEY, CDR2 SVGEGT. The V end lost 8 bases, the J end lost 8 bases, and 10 bases lay between the germline ends. The CDR3 nucleotides are TGTGCCAGCGGGGCGAGAAAGCCCCAGCATTTT. As protein: CASGARKPQHF.

This chain connects TRBV9 to TRBJ2-1; 9 bases match TRBD2. The V and J ends lost 4 bases and 4 bases, in that order; junction bases with no gene match: 6. The CDR3 covers 15 residues. CDR1 and CDR2 (germline): SGDLS, YYNGEE. The CDR3: CASSPGSGGYNEQFF. The DNA of the CDR3 is TGTGCCAGCAGCCCAGGGAGCGGGGGGTACAATGAGCAGTTCTTC.

This clonotype was counted at least ten times. CDR3 sequence (DNA): TGCGCCAGCAGCTCCAGACTAGCGGGAGCATCGGAGCAGTTCTTC. Protein: CASSSRLAGASEQFF. V and J are TRBV4-1 and TRBJ2-1; 12 nucleotides match TRBD2. J was trimmed by 10 bases and V by 5 bases; bases with no gene match: 9. The CDR3 length is 15 residues. Looked up from germline, CDR1 is MGHRA and CDR2 is YSYEKL.

With regard to this clonotype: This may arise from a read error, as a much more abundant clone is one base away. V is TRBV2 and J is TRBJ2-5, with 7 positions matching TRBD1. V was clipped by 7 bases and J by 1 base; unmatched bases: 3. Germline lookup yields CDR1 SNHLY and CDR2 FYNNEI. The CDR3 sequence is 13 residues long. The CDR3 coding sequence is TGTGCCAGCATCCGGGACAGCCAAGAGACCCAGTACTTC. This sequence encodes CASIRDSQETQYF.

This clonotype was seen a handful of times. The V gene is TRBV30, the J gene TRBJ2-2; 8 positions agree with TRBD2. V was clipped by 4 bases and J by 5 bases; unmatched bases: 9. The CDR3 is made up of 15 amino acids. Germline CDR1 and CDR2: GTSNPN and SVGIG (reference sequence). For the CDR3, the DNA is TGTGCCTGGATTCGAGCGGGGGAGGATACCGGGGAGCTGTTTTTT. Translation: CAWIRAGEDTGELFF. The full variable domain, with the rest looked up from reference TRBV30 and TRBJ2-2, is SQTIHQWPATLVQPVGSPLSLECTVEGTSNPNLYWYRQAAGRGLQLLFYSVGIGQISSEVPQNLSASRPQDRQFILSSKKLLLSDSGFYLCAWIRAGEDTGELFFGEGSRLTVL.

This clonotype was detected only once. This chain uses TRBV6-1 with TRBJ1-2; D is uncertain. The germline V and J ends were trimmed by 4 bases and 2 bases, with 8 bases remaining between them. CDR1 is MNHNS and CDR2 is SASEGT in the germline V gene. This CDR3 has 13 amino acids. For the CDR3, the DNA is TGTGCCAGCAGTGTACACCTCAACTATGGCTACACCTTC. It codes for CASSVHLNYGYTF.

There are a few counts of this clonotype. V and J are TRBV5-6 and TRBJ2-3, with D unresolved. In germline, CDR1 is SGHDT, CDR2 YYEEEE. V shed 0 bases and J shed 4 bases, with 15 bases lying between them. The CDR3 sequence is 16 residues long. The CDR3, as DNA: TGTGCCAGCAGCTTGGGGCCCCCTAGTTCCGCAGATACGCAGTATTTT. Translation gives CASSLGPPSSADTQYF.

With respect to this clonotype: This could be a read error, since a much larger clone is one nucleotide away. The V call is TRBV29-1, the J call TRBJ2-5; D is possibly TRBD2 (6 bases). The CDR3 is made up of 10 amino acids. The germline CDR1 and CDR2 sequences are SQVTM and ANQGSEA. The V end was cut by 6 bases, the J end by 9 bases, with 11 bases between. CDR3 coding DNA: TGCAGCGTCCCTGGAGGGGCCCAGTACTTC. It yields the protein CSVPGGAQYF.

In this sample, this clonotype turned up a few times. This chain's CDR3 is CASSAWTSGEETQYF. DNA for the CDR3: TGCGCCAGCAGCGCCTGGACTAGCGGGGAAGAGACCCAGTACTTC. The rearrangement links TRBV5-1 to TRBJ2-5; 12 positions agree with TRBD2. V lost 4 bases to trimming and J lost 3 bases; unmatched junction nucleotides: 4. This CDR3 is 15 amino acids long. The V gene's germline CDR1 is SGHRS and CDR2 YFSETQ.

The V and J genes are TRBV20-1 and TRBJ1-1, with D uncertain. The germline CDR1 and CDR2 sequences are DFQATT and SNEGSKA (reference sequence). The V gene lost 5 bases and the J gene lost 1 base, with 14 bases spanning the gap. This CDR3 is 14 amino acids long. The CDR3: CSALPGGTNTEAFF. DNA of the CDR3: TGCAGTGCTCTTCCGGGAGGAACGAACACTGAAGCTTTCTTT.

This rearrangement joins TRBV27 to TRBJ2-5; 7 nucleotides match TRBD2. Germline CDR1 MNHEY, CDR2 SMNVEV (reference sequence). This CDR3 region has 15 residues. With 2 bases clipped from V and 5 bases from J, the junction kept 8 bases outside the gene matches. In nucleotides, the CDR3 is TGTGCCAGCAGTTTAGGCCTAGCGGCTCCCGAGACCCAGTACTTC. It encodes CASSLGLAAPETQYF.

The chain combines TRBV5-1 with TRBJ2-3, with D perhaps assigned TRBD1 or TRBD2 (5 bases each). Trimming left V 0 bases short and J 1 base short, with 12 bases between. The CDR3 is made up of 16 amino acids. CDR1 and CDR2 (germline): SGHRS, YFSETQ. DNA for the CDR3: TGCGCCAGCAGCTTGGGGGGGACGGCGGGCACAGATACGCAGTATTTT. This gives the protein CASSLGGTAGTDTQYF. Together with reference TRBV5-1 and TRBJ2-3, the CDR3 gives the full variable domain: KAGVTQTPRYLIKTRGQQVTLSCSPISGHRSVSWYQQTPGQGLQFLFEYFSETQRNKGNFPGRFSGRQFSNSRSEMNVSTLELGDSALYLCASSLGGTAGTDTQYFGPGTRLTVL.

This clonotype has more than one count but fewer than ten. The gene calls are TRBV7-7 and TRBJ2-2; D possibly corresponds to TRBD2 (5 bases). CDR3 size: 14 residues. Germline CDR1 reads SSHAT; CDR2 reads FNYEAQ (reference sequence). V dropped 7 bases and J dropped 0 bases, with 9 bases sitting between them. CDR3 sequence reads: CASTPRANTGELFF. CDR3 in DNA: TGTGCCAGCACTCCGCGGGCGAACACCGGGGAGCTGTTTTTT.

This clonotype has a handful of counts. The chain has TRBV29-1 and TRBJ2-5; 7 nucleotides line up with TRBD2. The CDR3 extends over 13 amino acids. The germline gives CDR1 SQVTM, CDR2 ANQGSEA. V lost 7 bases and J lost 5; bases outside the gene matches: 10. CDR3 loop: CSGMGGIGETQYF. The CDR3 DNA is TGCAGCGGAATGGGAGGGATCGGGGAGACCCAGTACTTC.

The sample holds a few counts of this clonotype. This chain uses TRBV5-6 with TRBJ2-1; 8 nucleotides align to TRBD1. V trimming: 4 bases; J trimming: 0 bases; junction bases outside the gene matches: 12. CDR3 length: 18 residues. CDR1 is SGHDT and CDR2 is YYEEEE in the germline V gene. The CDR3 spells CASSPPGQVISSYNEQFF. CDR3 nucleotides: TGTGCCAGCAGCCCCCCGGGACAGGTAATAAGCTCCTACAATGAGCAGTTCTTC.

This clonotype has just one count. This sequence joins TRBV6-6 and TRBJ2-4; D perhaps matches TRBD2 (6 bases). TRBJ2-7 explains the end of the DNA better; the J call may be wrong. The CDR3 contains 15 residues. Germline V gene sequence: CDR1 MNHNY, CDR2 SVGAGI (reference sequence). The chain's CDR3 is CASRLTGTGAYEQYF. CDR3 sequence (DNA): TGTGCCAGCCGTTTAACCGGGACTGGGGCCTACGAGCAGTACTTC.

This clonotype was detected a few times. The rearrangement links TRBV9 to TRBJ1-2, with 11 bases matching TRBD1. The CDR3 has 14 amino acids. V lost 7 bases to trimming and J lost 6 bases; unmatched junction nucleotides: 8. Germline V gives CDR1 SGDLS, CDR2 YYNGEE. The CDR3, as DNA: TGTGCCAGCGCCAGGGACAGGGGGGCTGATGGCTACACCTTC. It translates to CASARDRGADGYTF.

As concerns this clonotype: This CDR3 is missing its conserved last phenylalanine or tryptophan, likely due to a read error. The chain uses TRBV9 and TRBJ2-3, with no clear D. Trimming took 3 bases from V and 6 from J, leaving 8 bases between them. In germline, CDR1 is SGDLS, CDR2 YYNGEE. The length of the CDR3 is 12 residues. As DNA, the CDR3 is TGTGCCAGCAGCGCATCCTACGATACGCAGTATTCT. Amino acid sequence: CASSASYDTQYS.

Only a few counts were recorded for this clonotype. The rearrangement links TRBV20-1 to TRBJ2-1, with D perhaps matching TRBD1 or TRBD2 (5 bases each). The CDR3 has 16 amino acids. V was trimmed by 3 bases and J by 1 base, leaving 16 bases between them. Per germline, CDR1 DFQATT and CDR2 SNEGSKA (reference sequence). Written as DNA, the CDR3 is TGCAGTGCTAGTTTTGGGGGAGAGGGGTCCTACAATGAGCAGTTCTTC. Translation: CSASFGGEGSYNEQFF.

The chain is built from TRBV20-1 and TRBJ2-7, with D unresolved. V dropped 0 bases and J dropped 0 bases, with 9 bases sitting between them. CDR1 DFQATT and CDR2 SNEGSKA come from the germline V gene (reference sequence). This CDR3 contains 14 residues. CDR3 coding DNA: TGCAGTGCTAGAGATACCCCCAGCTCCTACGAGCAGTACTTC. Residues: CSARDTPSSYEQYF.

Only a few counts were recorded for this clonotype. V gene TRBV6-2 or TRBV6-3 combines with J gene TRBJ2-7, with TRBD2 as a possible D gene (7 bases). The V gene's germline CDR1 is MNHEY and CDR2 SVGEGT. This CDR3 is built from 15 residues. With 6 bases removed from V and 3 bases from J, the gap between germline ends came to 18 bases. The DNA of the CDR3 is TGTGCCAGCAGCCGCCGGGGGGCTACACTCTACGAGCAGTACTTC. Its translation is CASSRRGATLYEQYF.

The chain carries TRBV2 and TRBJ2-4, with 9 bases fitting TRBD2. TRBJ2-7 explains the end of the DNA better; the J call may be wrong. In germline, CDR1 is SNHLY, CDR2 FYNNEI. CDR3 length equals 14 residues. The CDR3 DNA is TGTGCCAGCAGTCTTAGACTAGCGGATTACGAGCAGTACTTC. It codes for CASSLRLADYEQYF.

The chain uses TRBV7-9 and TRBJ2-5; 8 bases match TRBD2. After removal of 4 bases from V and 5 bases from J, the junction contained 12 bases not matched to a gene. CDR1 and CDR2 (germline): SEHNR, FQNEAQ (reference sequence). The CDR3 loop spans 16 amino acids. CDR3 coding DNA: TGTGCCAGCAGCTGGAACGGACTAGCCGACAGGGAGACCCAGTACTTC. Protein sequence: CASSWNGLADRETQYF.

This chain joins TRBV20-1 and TRBJ2-3, with 9 nucleotides matching TRBD2. V was pared by 1 base and J by 2 bases, with 13 bases of the junction left unmatched. Germline CDR1 is DFQATT and CDR2 is SNEGSKA (reference sequence). This CDR3 comprises 18 residues. CDR3 in amino acids: CSARVPKRGGENTDTQYF. The CDR3 DNA is TGCAGTGCTAGAGTCCCGAAGCGCGGGGGGGAAAACACAGATACGCAGTATTTT.

The chain joins TRBV3-1 to TRBJ2-1; D is unresolved. The CDR3 contains 13 residues. With 2 bases removed from V and 9 bases from J, the gap between germline ends came to 11 bases. Germline values: CDR1 LGHDT, CDR2 YNNKEL (reference sequence). The CDR3 spells CASSQLEVGEQFF. In nucleotides, the CDR3 is TGTGCCAGCAGCCAATTGGAAGTAGGTGAGCAGTTCTTC.

About this clonotype: This may be a read error, as it is one base from a much larger clone. The rearrangement uses TRBV20-1 and TRBJ2-3; possibly TRBD1 or TRBD2 for D (5 bases each). The V and J ends lost 6 bases and 10 bases respectively, with 23 bases between them. Germline V gene data show CDR1 as DFQATT and CDR2 as SNEGSKA (reference sequence). This CDR3 region has 14 residues. This CDR3 reads CSALRGRLGDPQYF. CDR3 DNA sequence: TGCAGTGCACTCAGAGGCCGGCTGGGGGATCCGCAGTATTTT.

This chain uses TRBV7-9 with TRBJ2-1; TRBD1 or TRBD2 may be the D gene (6 bases each). This CDR3 comprises 14 residues. Trimming left V 5 bases short and J 9 bases short, with 17 bases between. Germline CDR1 reads SEHNR; CDR2 reads FQNEAQ (reference sequence). This chain's CDR3 is CASSPTGGLVEQFF. The DNA of the CDR3 is TGTGCCAGCAGCCCCACCGGGGGCCTTGTTGAGCAGTTCTTC.

This clonotype occurred many times. The rearrangement links TRBV5-6 to TRBJ2-1; TRBD2 might be the D (6 bases). The V and J ends lost 4 bases and 9 bases respectively, with 20 bases between them. Germline loops: CDR1 SGHDT, CDR2 YYEEEE. The CDR3 runs to 15 residues. The CDR3: CASSPSGLDRGEQFF. CDR3 bases: TGTGCCAGCAGCCCGAGCGGGCTAGATCGGGGTGAGCAGTTCTTC. The variable domain in full, completed from reference TRBV5-6 and TRBJ2-1, reads DAGVTQSPTHLIKTRGQQVTLRCSPKSGHDTVSWYQQALGQGPQFIFQYYEEEERQRGNFPDRFSGHQFPNYSSELNVNALLLGDSALYLCASSPSGLDRGEQFFGPGTRLTVL.

This rearrangement joins TRBV6-2 or TRBV6-3 to TRBJ2-3; D not certain. Germline V gene lookup returns CDR1 MNHEY and CDR2 SVGEGT. Trimming took off 7 bases at V and 1 base at J, with 15 bases between the two ends. The CDR3 loop spans 15 amino acids. The CDR3 coding sequence is TGTGCCAGCACCAACAGAGGCGGTGGCACAGATACGCAGTATTTT. Translating gives CASTNRGGGTDTQYF.

Comments on this clonotype: This clone may be a read error of a much larger clone one base away. The genes are TRBV7-3 and TRBJ1-1; D is ambiguous. The CDR3 totals 13 residues. V gave up 3 bases and J gave up 3 bases, with 8 bases separating them. Germline assignment: CDR1 SGHTA and CDR2 FQGTGA. This CDR3 reads CASSFGRDTEAFF. CDR3 nucleotide sequence: TGTGCCAGCAGCTTCGGGAGGGACACTGAAGCTTTCTTT.

The rearrangement joins TRBV2 to TRBJ1-2; D not certain. CDR1 is SNHLY and CDR2 is FYNNEI in the germline V gene. CDR3 length: 15 residues. Trimming took off 6 bases at V and 2 bases at J, with 16 bases between the two ends. The CDR3 sequence is CASSGYGRENYGYTF. The CDR3 coding sequence is TGTGCCAGCAGCGGCTATGGACGGGAAAACTATGGCTACACCTTC.